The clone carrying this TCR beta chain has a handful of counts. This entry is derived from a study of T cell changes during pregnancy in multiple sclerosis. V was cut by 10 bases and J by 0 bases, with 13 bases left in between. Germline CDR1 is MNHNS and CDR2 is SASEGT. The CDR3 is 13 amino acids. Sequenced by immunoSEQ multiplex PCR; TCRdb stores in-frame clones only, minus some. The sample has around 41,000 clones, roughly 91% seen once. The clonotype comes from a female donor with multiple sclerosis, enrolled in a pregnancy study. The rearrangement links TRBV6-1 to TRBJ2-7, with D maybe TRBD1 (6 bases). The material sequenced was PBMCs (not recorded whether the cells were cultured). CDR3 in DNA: TGTGCCATCGAGGACAGACCCTCCTACGAGCAGTACTTC. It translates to CAIEDRPSYEQYF.